This TCR beta chain was observed in a study of human T cells and chemical hapten exposure. The time point is: patch test 2, 6 weeks after DPC sensitization. Treatment described: therapeutic diphenylcyclopropenone sensitization with weekly scalp DPC. This clonotype was detected a few times. TCRdb recomputed calls from the RACE reads with MiXCR, one row per CDR3 protein. The sample has about 70,000 distinct CDR3 sequences; about 8% are singletons. Germline loops: CDR1 ENHRY, CDR2 SYGVKD. CDR3 length: 14 amino acids. V was pared by 3 bases and J by 3 bases, with 4 bases of the junction left unmatched. The sample was whole blood, taken in connection with sensitization to the hapten diphenylcyclopropenone (DPC). The receptor comes from a woman aged 45-65 years with alopecia areata. Some clones in this sample may be carry-over from other donors' samples. The rearrangement uses TRBV10-3 and TRBJ2-7, with 8 bases fitting TRBD2. CDR3 region: CAISERRGDYEQYF. CDR3 bases: TGTGCCATCAGTGAAAGGCGGGGGGACTACGAGCAGTACTTC.